This T cell receptor beta chain was retrieved from a study of early T cells in non-severe SARS-CoV-2 infection. This clonotype was counted a few times. TCRdb reanalysed the 5' RACE reads using MiXCR and keeps one entry per CDR3 protein. In the table there are around 81,000 distinct CDR3 sequences, 13% to 15% of which are singletons. In germline, CDR1 is SGHDN, CDR2 FVKESK. Unmatched junction bases numbered 1, after V lost 4 bases and J lost 7 bases. CDR3 length: 13 residues. Sequencing used whole blood. The chain is built from TRBV14 and TRBJ1-4; 9 bases are shared with TRBD1. This clonotype was obtained from an adult who was a healthcare worker with PCR-confirmed SARS-CoV-2 infection or an uninfected control (not recorded which). DNA of the CDR3: TGTGCCAGCAGCCCGGACAGGGGTGAAAAACTGTTTTTT. Amino acid sequence: CASSPDRGEKLFF. The complete variable domain, with remaining parts taken from reference TRBV14 and TRBJ1-4, reads EAGVTQFPSHSVIEKGQTVTLRCDPISGHDNLYWYRRVMGKEIKFLLHFVKESKQDESGMPNNRFLAERTGGTYSTLKVQPAELEDSGVYFCASSPDRGEKLFFGSGTQLSVL.